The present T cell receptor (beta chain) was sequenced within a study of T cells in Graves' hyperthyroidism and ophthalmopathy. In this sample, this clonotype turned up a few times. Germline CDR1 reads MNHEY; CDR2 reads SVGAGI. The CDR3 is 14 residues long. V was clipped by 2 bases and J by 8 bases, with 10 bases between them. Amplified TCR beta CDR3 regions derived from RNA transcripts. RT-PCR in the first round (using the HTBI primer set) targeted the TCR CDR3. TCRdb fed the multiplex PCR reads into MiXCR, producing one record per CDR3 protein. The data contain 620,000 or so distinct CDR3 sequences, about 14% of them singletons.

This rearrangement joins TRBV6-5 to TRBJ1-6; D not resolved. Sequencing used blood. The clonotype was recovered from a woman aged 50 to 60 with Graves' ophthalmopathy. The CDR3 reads CASSYTLGDSPLHF. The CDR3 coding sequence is TGTGCCAGCAGTTACACCCTCGGGGATTCACCCCTCCACTTT.